The 24 T cell receptor beta chains in this list originate from one sample, sequenced in a study of blood T cell repertoires in COVID-19. Method: immunoSEQ multiplex PCR; TCRdb's copy keeps in-frame clones and lacks some. The table lists 74,000 or so clones, about 87% of them singletons. Sequencing was carried out using peripheral blood. These receptors were obtained from a human donor in a cohort sampled during active COVID-19.

The CDR3 sequence: CASSLTEHQGNTIYF. The DNA of the CDR3 is TGTGCCAGCAGTTTAACCGAACATCAAGGAAACACCATATATTTT. The chain recombines TRBV6-5 with TRBJ1-3; D remains unclear. This CDR3 comprises 15 residues. Trimming left V 4 bases short and J 4 bases short, with 14 bases between. Germline assignment: CDR1 MNHEY and CDR2 SVGAGI.

The chain employs TRBV7-6 and TRBJ1-3, with no clear D. CDR3 length: 19 amino acids. Trimming took 1 base from V and 0 from J, leaving 19 bases between them. CDR1 SGHVS and CDR2 FNYEAQ come from the germline V gene. CDR3 amino acids: CASSLGGSRDLSSGNTIYF. The DNA of the CDR3 is TGTGCCAGCAGCTTAGGAGGGTCCCGAGACCTCAGCTCTGGAAACACCATATATTTT.

This clone has a single count. This rearrangement joins TRBV28 to TRBJ1-1; D not resolved. Germline V gene data show CDR1 as MDHEN and CDR2 as SYDVKM. The germline V and J ends were trimmed by 3 bases and 6 bases, with 14 bases remaining between them. The CDR3 extends over 14 amino acids. The CDR3 bases are TGTGCCAGCAGTTTCCGCCCTCCTCGCGCTGAAGCTTTCTTT. Its translation: CASSFRPPRAEAFF.

This clone was detected only once. The chain links TRBV28 to TRBJ1-1; D may be TRBD1 (5 bases). Germline assignment: CDR1 MDHEN and CDR2 SYDVKM. CDR3 length: 13 residues. V lost 8 bases and J 2 bases, leaving 12 bases between the germline ends. CDR3 protein: CASGLTVNTEAFF. The CDR3 coding sequence is TGTGCCAGCGGATTGACAGTAAACACTGAAGCTTTCTTT. The entire variable domain, with the rest obtained from reference TRBV28 and TRBJ1-1, is as follows: DVKVTQSSRYLVKRTGEKVFLECVQDMDHENMFWYRQDPGLGLRLIYFSYDVKMKEKGDIPEGYSVSREKKERFSLILESASTNQTSMYLCASGLTVNTEAFFGQGTRLTVV.

The chain has TRBV7-2 and TRBJ2-7; 7 bases are a match to TRBD2. The ends lost 5 bases at V and 3 bases at J; junction bases unmatched: 10. CDR1 is SGHTA, CDR2 FQGNSA, per germline. The CDR3 contains 15 residues. The CDR3 DNA sequence: TGTGCCAGCAGCCGCATCCCTGGCGGGAGCTACGAGCAGTACTTC. It specifies CASSRIPGGSYEQYF.

This clone appeared once. Here the CDR3 reads CASSTGTGDLSEQYF. The CDR3 region has the DNA TGTGCCAGCTCGACCGGGACAGGGGATTTGTCCGAGCAGTACTTC. The rearrangement joins TRBV18 to TRBJ2-7, with 10 bases aligning to TRBD1. The CDR3 consists of 15 residues. Germline CDR1 is KGHSH and CDR2 is LQKENI. V shed 6 bases and J 6 bases; nucleotides not matched to a gene: 11.

This clone is a singleton in its sample. The CDR3 nucleotides read TGTGCCAGCAGCCGGGACTCACCCTACGAGCAGTACTTC. This sequence encodes CASSRDSPYEQYF. The rearrangement links TRBV28 to TRBJ2-7; maybe TRBD2 (6 bases). The ends were cut back, 6 bases at V and 2 bases at J, with 11 bases in the middle. Germline CDR1 and CDR2: MDHEN and SYDVKM. The CDR3 totals 13 residues.

The V call is TRBV7-6, the J call TRBJ1-5; D might be TRBD1 (6 bases). V dropped 5 bases and J dropped 2 bases, with 10 bases sitting between them. Germline values: CDR1 SGHVS, CDR2 FNYEAQ. The CDR3 is 14 residues long. The CDR3: CASSQGQGNQPQHF. CDR3 bases: TGTGCCAGCAGCCAGGGACAAGGCAATCAGCCCCAGCATTTT.

The chain joins TRBV28 to TRBJ2-1; a weak D match, TRBD1 (5 bases). The V gene's germline CDR1 is MDHEN and CDR2 SYDVKM. The CDR3 covers 12 residues. The germline V and J ends were trimmed by 7 bases and 15 bases, with 19 bases remaining between them. The CDR3 spells CASNPWQGSPFF. The CDR3 DNA reads TGTGCCAGCAACCCTTGGCAGGGTTCGCCGTTCTTC.

This chain connects TRBV7-6 to TRBJ2-1, with D unresolved. Germline V gene lookup returns CDR1 SGHVS and CDR2 FNYEAQ. This CDR3 comprises 13 residues. With 4 bases removed from V and 11 bases from J, the gap between germline ends came to 15 bases. The DNA of the CDR3 is TGTGCCAGCAGCTCCAACTCCCTTTCCCAGCAGTTCTTC. This translates into CASSSNSLSQQFF.

The chain joins TRBV6-1 to TRBJ1-5; D unresolved. The V gene's germline CDR1 is MNHNS and CDR2 SASEGT. This CDR3 region has 17 residues. The V gene lost 2 bases and the J gene lost 4 bases, with 18 bases spanning the gap. Here the CDR3 reads CASSESVDSSGNQPQHF. DNA for the CDR3: TGTGCCAGCAGTGAATCGGTTGACTCTTCGGGAAATCAGCCCCAGCATTTT.

This clone was counted a few times. V is TRBV19 and J is TRBJ1-2; a possible D gene is TRBD1 (5 bases). This CDR3 is built from 14 residues. The germline CDR1 and CDR2 sequences are LNHDA and SQIVND (reference sequence). The V and J ends lost 1 base and 6 bases respectively, with 12 bases between them. The CDR3: CASSIAQGRNGYTF. DNA for the CDR3: TGTGCCAGTAGTATAGCGCAGGGAAGAAATGGCTACACCTTC.

The rearrangement uses TRBV18 and TRBJ1-5; TRBD1 is a possible D gene (6 bases). The CDR3 consists of 15 residues. The germline CDR1 and CDR2 sequences are KGHSH and LQKENI. The V end was cut by 6 bases, the J end by 6 bases, with 18 bases between. Here the CDR3 reads CASSTVAGAGQPQHF. CDR3 nucleotide sequence: TGTGCCAGCTCCACCGTGGCAGGGGCAGGTCAGCCCCAGCATTTT.

The sample holds a few counts of this clone. Here the CDR3 reads CATRASAGTEAFF. As DNA, the CDR3 is TGCGCCACCCGTGCCTCGGCGGGCACTGAAGCTTTCTTT. The V gene is TRBV10-1, the J gene TRBJ1-1; D is ambiguous. This CDR3 contains 13 residues. Trimming stripped 10 bases from V and 4 bases from J, with 16 bases between. The germline gives CDR1 WNHNN, CDR2 SYGVQD (reference sequence).

The rearrangement joins TRBV7-3 to TRBJ2-2; TRBD1 matches at 7 bases. V lost 5 bases to trimming and J lost 4 bases; unmatched junction nucleotides: 10. Germline values: CDR1 SGHTA, CDR2 FQGTGA. CDR3 length: 16 amino acids. DNA of the CDR3: TGTGCCAGCAGCCAACACGGCCAGGGGGTCACCGGGGAGCTGTTTTTT. This translates into CASSQHGQGVTGELFF.

V and J are TRBV5-1 and TRBJ1-3; no reliable D call. Trimming removed 4 bases from V and 1 base from J, with 9 bases in between. The CDR3 extends over 14 amino acids. Germline V lookup: CDR1 SGHRS, CDR2 YFSETQ. The CDR3 region is CASSVGSSGNTIYF. The CDR3 DNA reads as TGCGCCAGCAGCGTGGGGAGTTCTGGAAACACCATATATTTT.

This chain uses TRBV6-2 or TRBV6-3 with TRBJ2-1, with 11 nucleotides matching TRBD2. The germline V gene has CDR1 MNHEY and CDR2 SVGEGT. This CDR3 has 15 amino acids. Unmatched junction bases numbered 4, after V lost 6 bases and J lost 3 bases. The CDR3: CASSASGRFYNEQFF. CDR3 in DNA: TGTGCCAGCAGCGCTAGCGGGAGGTTCTACAATGAGCAGTTCTTC.

CDR3 nucleotides: TGTGCCAGCAGCCAGGGGATTGTTAATTCACCCCTCCACTTT. This encodes CASSQGIVNSPLHF. The chain combines TRBV11-1 with TRBJ1-6; D may be TRBD1 (6 bases). CDR1 and CDR2 from the germline V gene are SGHAT and FQDESV (reference sequence). Trimming cost V 5 bases and J 6 bases, with 11 bases left between them. The CDR3 runs 14 residues. The complete variable domain, with remaining parts taken from reference TRBV11-1 and TRBJ1-6, reads EAEVAQSPRYKITEKSQAVAFWCDPISGHATLYWYRQILGQGPELLVQFQDESVVDDSQLPKDRFSAERLKGVDSTLKIQPAELGDSAMYLCASSQGIVNSPLHFGNGTRLTVT.

The chain has TRBV2 and TRBJ1-5; D not certain. The CDR3 runs to 14 residues. Trimming took 8 bases from V and 0 from J, leaving 11 bases between them. CDR1 and CDR2 from the germline V gene are SNHLY and FYNNEI. CDR3 coding DNA: TGTGCCAGCGTCGGCGGAAATAGCAATCAGCCCCAGCATTTT. Translating gives CASVGGNSNQPQHF.

The V and J genes are TRBV7-6 and TRBJ2-2; the D gene is possibly TRBD2 (5 bases). The CDR3 covers 17 residues. Germline lookup yields CDR1 SGHVS and CDR2 FNYEAQ. Trimming cost V 2 bases and J 0 bases, with 13 bases left between them. CDR3 bases: TGTGCCAGCAGCTTACCCGTAGTCGGGGCGAACACCGGGGAGCTGTTTTTT. This codes for CASSLPVVGANTGELFF.

The chain joins TRBV23-1 to TRBJ1-4; 7 nucleotides agree with TRBD1. TRBV23-1 is assigned to the ORF class and has an uncertain function. The CDR3 is 18 amino acids. With V trimmed by 8 bases and J by 0 bases, 15 bases remained unmatched. The CDR3: CASFPVRDSFATNEKLFF. The CDR3 nucleotides are TGCGCCAGCTTTCCCGTCAGGGACAGCTTTGCAACTAATGAAAAACTGTTTTTT.

The chain uses TRBV5-1 and TRBJ1-5; a possible D gene is TRBD1 (6 bases). CDR3 length equals 15 residues. V was trimmed by 2 bases and J by 1 base, leaving 10 bases between them. From germline, CDR1 is SGHRS and CDR2 YFSETQ. The CDR3: CASSFSGASNQPQHF. DNA for the CDR3: TGCGCCAGCAGCTTTTCAGGGGCCAGCAATCAGCCCCAGCATTTT.

As DNA, the CDR3 is TGCGCCAGTAGCGATATTGGATTTAATGAAAAACTGTTTTTT. It yields the protein CASSDIGFNEKLFF. The chain combines TRBV23-1 with TRBJ1-4; D remains ambiguous. TRBV23-1 is an ORF, and what it does is uncertain. CDR3 length equals 14 residues. Trimming took off 9 bases at V and 4 bases at J, with 15 bases between the two ends.

The chain combines TRBV19 with TRBJ2-3; D is unresolved. Trimming shortened V by 7 bases and J by 1 base, and 18 bases separated the two germline ends. CDR1 is LNHDA, CDR2 SQIVND, per germline (reference sequence). This CDR3 contains 16 residues. The CDR3 is CASTLKAGSGTDTQYF. Written as DNA, the CDR3 is TGTGCCAGTACTCTCAAGGCAGGTTCGGGCACAGATACGCAGTATTTT.